This record concerns one TCR beta chain sequence. This table comes from immunoSEQ multiplex PCR, and its TCRdb copy is limited to in-frame clones, with some not included. The table shows hundreds of thousands of clones, with roughly 86% occurring only once. The sample is drawn from a study of shared T cell receptors in the human thymus. The sample was also reused in another study, on human thymus T cells. That work adds: It looked as if thymic and blood repertoires used V and J genes in a biased way.

The clonotype comes from a boy under two years old with a congenital heart defect. Sequencing was done on a sample of thymocytes.

Written as DNA, the CDR3 is TGTGCCACTACAATTAGAGACAGCATGAACACTGAAGCTTTCTTT. The encoded protein is CATTIRDSMNTEAFF. The chain has TRBV10-3 and TRBJ1-1; weak D call: TRBD1 (5 bases). The CDR3 runs to 15 residues. CDR1 is ENHRY and CDR2 is SYGVKD in the germline V gene. The ends were cut back, 10 bases at V and 0 bases at J, with 18 bases in the middle.